This T cell receptor beta chain was sequenced in a study of T cells after posttransplantation cyclophosphamide. Germline V gene data show CDR1 as LNHDA and CDR2 as SQIVND (reference sequence). V dropped 1 base and J dropped 3; count of bases not matched to a gene: 1. The CDR3 is 14 residues long. This clone was seen many times. Sequencing was performed with immunoSEQ multiplex PCR; in TCRdb, only in-frame clones are kept and a portion is missing. This table holds 35,000 to 45,000 clones with no singletons; the top ten claim more than 2%. The sequence was collected from a man aged 40-50 years in good health, CMV-negative, and a related stem cell transplant donor. Sequenced sample: PBMCs. The gene calls are TRBV19 and TRBJ2-7; 9 bases match TRBD1. This CDR3 is CASSIGTGDYEQYF. The CDR3 region has the DNA TGTGCCAGTAGTATAGGGACAGGGGACTACGAGCAGTACTTC.